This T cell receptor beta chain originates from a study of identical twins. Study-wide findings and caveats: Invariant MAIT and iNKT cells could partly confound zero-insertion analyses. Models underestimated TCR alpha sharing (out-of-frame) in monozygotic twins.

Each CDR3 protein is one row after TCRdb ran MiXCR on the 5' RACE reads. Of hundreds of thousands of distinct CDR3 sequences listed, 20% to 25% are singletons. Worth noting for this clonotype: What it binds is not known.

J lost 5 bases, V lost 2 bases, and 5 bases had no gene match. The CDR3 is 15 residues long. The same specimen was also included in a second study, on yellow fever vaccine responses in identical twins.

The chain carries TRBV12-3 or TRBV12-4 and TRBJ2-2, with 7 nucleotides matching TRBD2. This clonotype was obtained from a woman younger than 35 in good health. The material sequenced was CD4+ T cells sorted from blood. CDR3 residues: CASSLLADLTGELFF. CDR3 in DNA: TGTGCCAGCAGTTTACTAGCGGACTTGACCGGGGAGCTGTTTTTT.